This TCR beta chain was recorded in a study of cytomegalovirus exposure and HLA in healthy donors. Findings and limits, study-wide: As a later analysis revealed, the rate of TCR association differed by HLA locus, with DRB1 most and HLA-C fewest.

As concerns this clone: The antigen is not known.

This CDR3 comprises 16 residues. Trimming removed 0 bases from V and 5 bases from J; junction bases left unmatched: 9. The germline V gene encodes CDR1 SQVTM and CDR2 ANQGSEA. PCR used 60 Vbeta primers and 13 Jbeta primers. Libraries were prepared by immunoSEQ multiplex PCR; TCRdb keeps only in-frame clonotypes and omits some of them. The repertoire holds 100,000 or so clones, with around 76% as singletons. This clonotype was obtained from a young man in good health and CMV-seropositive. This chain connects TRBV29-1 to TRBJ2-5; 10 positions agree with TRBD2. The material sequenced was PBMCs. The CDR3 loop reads CSVEDRALAGRETQYF. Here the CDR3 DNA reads TGCAGCGTTGAAGATCGGGCACTAGCGGGGCGGGAGACCCAGTACTTC.